This is a list of T cell receptor beta chains from one sample in a study of blood T cells in healthy people across ages. Each CDR3 protein gets one entry after TCRdb re-called the 5' RACE reads with MiXCR. The data hold more than 1.4 million distinct CDR3 sequences, with 42% observed a single time. The sample comprised blood. These receptors all come from a woman under 30 in good health. The CDR3 runs from the conserved cysteine through the conserved F or W. D genes are given only for firm matches. Not every row has a clone size; where given, it reads once, few, many or a size class.

d_gene: TRBD2; v_gene: TRBV20-1; j_gene: TRBJ2-1; abundance: -; CDR3nt: TGCAGTGCTAGAGGGGCGGTAGCGGGATATGAGCAGTTCTTC; CDR3aa: CSARGAVAGYEQFF
d_gene: -; v_gene: TRBV12-3/TRBV12-4; j_gene: TRBJ2-1; abundance: few; CDR3nt: TGTGCCAGCAGTCCGAAGACACCCGGGGCGTTCTTC; CDR3aa: CASSPKTPGAFF
d_gene: -; v_gene: TRBV9; j_gene: TRBJ2-5; abundance: few; CDR3nt: TGTGCCAGCAGCGTAGCGGCCAACCAAGAGACCCAGTACTTC; CDR3aa: CASSVAANQETQYF
d_gene: TRBD1; v_gene: TRBV7-9; j_gene: TRBJ1-1; abundance: few; CDR3nt: TGTGCCAGCAGCTTCGGGACAGGGTCGAACACTGAAGCTTTCTTT; CDR3aa: CASSFGTGSNTEAFF
d_gene: TRBD2; v_gene: TRBV13; j_gene: TRBJ2-7; abundance: -; CDR3nt: TGTTCCAGCAGGACCGGGGGGTACGAGCAGTACTTC; CDR3aa: CSSRTGGYEQYF
d_gene: TRBD1; v_gene: TRBV6-2/TRBV6-3; j_gene: TRBJ2-7; abundance: -; CDR3nt: TGTGCCAGCAGTTACCCTCCGGACAGGGTAAGAGACGAGCAGTACTTC; CDR3aa: CASSYPPDRVRDEQYF
d_gene: -; v_gene: TRBV7-6; j_gene: TRBJ2-7; abundance: -; CDR3nt: TGTGCCAGCAGCTTAGTGGGGATAGGGACACCGGACCCCTACGAGCAGTACTTC; CDR3aa: CASSLVGIGTPDPYEQYF
d_gene: -; v_gene: TRBV7-2; j_gene: TRBJ2-3; abundance: -; CDR3nt: TGTGCCAGCAGCTACGGACGGGGCGGGGAAGATACGCAGTATTTT; CDR3aa: CASSYGRGGEDTQYF
d_gene: TRBD1; v_gene: TRBV10-2; j_gene: TRBJ2-1; abundance: -; CDR3nt: TGCGCCGCTCAGGGACAGTACAATGAGCAGTTCTTC; CDR3aa: CAAQGQYNEQFF
d_gene: -; v_gene: TRBV12-3/TRBV12-4; j_gene: TRBJ2-1; abundance: few; CDR3nt: TGTGCCAGTTTAACTAGTCCCTACAATGAGCAGTTCTTC; CDR3aa: CASLTSPYNEQFF
d_gene: -; v_gene: TRBV5-1; j_gene: TRBJ2-2; abundance: few; CDR3nt: TGCGCCAGCAGCCCACAGGACACCGGGGAGCTGTTTTTT; CDR3aa: CASSPQDTGELFF
d_gene: -; v_gene: TRBV14; j_gene: TRBJ2-1; abundance: -; CDR3nt: TGTGCCAGCAGCGGGGAGCTGATCAAAGAGCAGTTCTTC; CDR3aa: CASSGELIKEQFF
d_gene: -; v_gene: TRBV12-3/TRBV12-4; j_gene: TRBJ2-1; abundance: -; CDR3nt: TGTACCAGCAGCATCTGGGGGCAAGCCTACAATGAGCAGTTCTTC; CDR3aa: CTSSIWGQAYNEQFF
d_gene: -; v_gene: TRBV12-3/TRBV12-4; j_gene: TRBJ2-7; abundance: -; CDR3nt: TGTGCCAGCAGTTCCTCCGCGGTATTGGGAATCTCCTACGAGCAGTACTTC; CDR3aa: CASSSSAVLGISYEQYF
d_gene: TRBD2; v_gene: TRBV7-9; j_gene: TRBJ2-1; abundance: -; CDR3nt: TGTGCCAGCAGCTTCCTGGGACTAGCCGATGAGCAGTTCTTC; CDR3aa: CASSFLGLADEQFF
d_gene: -; v_gene: TRBV6-5; j_gene: TRBJ2-2; abundance: few; CDR3nt: TGTGCCAGCAGTTACTCGATTCTTAACACCGGGGAGCTGTTTTTT; CDR3aa: CASSYSILNTGELFF
d_gene: -; v_gene: TRBV12-3/TRBV12-4; j_gene: TRBJ2-5; abundance: -; CDR3nt: TGTGCCAGCAACGTGGACAGCCAAGAGACCCAGTACTTC; CDR3aa: CASNVDSQETQYF
d_gene: TRBD1; v_gene: TRBV12-3/TRBV12-4; j_gene: TRBJ1-2; abundance: -; CDR3nt: TGTGCCAGCAGTATCCTCACAGGGGATGGCTACACCTTC; CDR3aa: CASSILTGDGYTF
d_gene: TRBD1; v_gene: TRBV7-9; j_gene: TRBJ1-2; abundance: -; CDR3nt: TGTGCCAGCAGCCCCACCACAGGGGGAGGAATCTATGGCTACACCTTC; CDR3aa: CASSPTTGGGIYGYTF
d_gene: TRBD2; v_gene: TRBV5-4; j_gene: TRBJ2-4; abundance: -; CDR3nt: TGTGCCAGCGAGGGGACTAGCGAAAACAATGAGCAGTACTTC; CDR3aa: CASEGTSENNEQYF
d_gene: -; v_gene: TRBV10-3; j_gene: TRBJ1-2; abundance: once; CDR3nt: TGTGCCATCAGTGCGGGCAGGAGTAACTATGGCTACACCTTC; CDR3aa: CAISAGRSNYGYTF
d_gene: TRBD1; v_gene: TRBV4-1; j_gene: TRBJ2-6; abundance: -; CDR3nt: TGCGCCAGCAGCCCCCGGACAGGGGCTGGGGCCAACGTCCTGACTTTC; CDR3aa: CASSPRTGAGANVLTF
d_gene: -; v_gene: TRBV2; j_gene: TRBJ1-4; abundance: -; CDR3nt: TGTGCCAGCAGCGATCCGGCAACTAATGAAAAACTGTTTTTT; CDR3aa: CASSDPATNEKLFF
d_gene: -; v_gene: TRBV7-9; j_gene: TRBJ2-7; abundance: -; CDR3nt: TGTGCCAGCAGCTTAGTGGGCGGAGCTTCCTACGAGCAGTACTTC; CDR3aa: CASSLVGGASYEQYF
d_gene: TRBD2; v_gene: TRBV7-2; j_gene: TRBJ2-1; abundance: -; CDR3nt: TGTGCCAGCAGCTTAGGACTAGCCGTCGATTACAATGAGCAGTTCTTC; CDR3aa: CASSLGLAVDYNEQFF
d_gene: TRBD1; v_gene: TRBV27; j_gene: TRBJ1-2; abundance: -; CDR3nt: TGTGCCAGCAGGCACGGGACAGATTATGGCTACACCTTC; CDR3aa: CASRHGTDYGYTF
d_gene: -; v_gene: TRBV18; j_gene: TRBJ1-4; abundance: -; CDR3nt: TGTGCCAGCTCACCGGACAGAAGAGGTGAAAAACTGTTTTTT; CDR3aa: CASSPDRRGEKLFF
d_gene: -; v_gene: TRBV7-9; j_gene: TRBJ1-2; abundance: -; CDR3nt: TGTGCCCATGGTAGGGGCGAACTAGACGGCTACACCTTC; CDR3aa: CAHGRGELDGYTF
d_gene: -; v_gene: TRBV28; j_gene: TRBJ1-2; abundance: -; CDR3nt: TGTGCCAGTAAAGCATCGGGGCCGGAGGGCTACACCTTC; CDR3aa: CASKASGPEGYTF
d_gene: -; v_gene: TRBV7-9; j_gene: TRBJ2-1; abundance: -; CDR3nt: TGTGCCAGCAGCTTAGATCAAGAGACCCAGTTCTTC; CDR3aa: CASSLDQETQFF
d_gene: -; v_gene: TRBV6-5; j_gene: TRBJ1-2; abundance: few; CDR3nt: TGTGCCAGCAGTTACTCAAATACCCCCAGGGATTCAGGTGGCTACACCTTC; CDR3aa: CASSYSNTPRDSGGYTF
d_gene: TRBD2; v_gene: TRBV30; j_gene: TRBJ2-1; abundance: -; CDR3nt: TGTGCCTGGAGCCGGACTAGCGGGTTACCCAATGAGCAGTTCTTC; CDR3aa: CAWSRTSGLPNEQFF
d_gene: -; v_gene: TRBV10-3; j_gene: TRBJ1-2; abundance: -; CDR3nt: TGTGCCATCAGTGACAGAACATACACTTATGGCTACACCTTC; CDR3aa: CAISDRTYTYGYTF
d_gene: -; v_gene: TRBV7-4; j_gene: TRBJ1-1; abundance: -; CDR3nt: TGTGCCAGGACAAGGACTGAAGCTTTCTTT; CDR3aa: CARTRTEAFF
d_gene: TRBD1; v_gene: TRBV20-1; j_gene: TRBJ2-4; abundance: -; CDR3nt: TGCAGTGCGCCAGACAGGGCGGACAAAAACATTCAGTACTTC; CDR3aa: CSAPDRADKNIQYF
d_gene: -; v_gene: TRBV2; j_gene: TRBJ2-5; abundance: few; CDR3nt: TGTGCCAGCAGTGCTCAGGCGGAGACCCAGTACTTC; CDR3aa: CASSAQAETQYF
d_gene: -; v_gene: TRBV20-1; j_gene: TRBJ1-5; abundance: -; CDR3nt: TGCAGTGCTGAGCCCCCGGGACCCTCCCTGGGCCAACCCCAGCATTTT; CDR3aa: CSAEPPGPSLGQPQHF
d_gene: TRBD2; v_gene: TRBV27; j_gene: TRBJ2-5; abundance: -; CDR3nt: TGTGCCAGCAGTTTAGCAAGCGGGGGGGCAGTTACGCAGGCCCAGTACTTC; CDR3aa: CASSLASGGAVTQAQYF
d_gene: -; v_gene: TRBV28; j_gene: TRBJ1-2; abundance: few; CDR3nt: TGTGCCAGCAGAACCTACCCGGGAGGGTATGGCTACACCTTC; CDR3aa: CASRTYPGGYGYTF
d_gene: TRBD1; v_gene: TRBV29-1; j_gene: TRBJ2-1; abundance: -; CDR3nt: TGCAGCGTTGGGGGGACAGGGGGCAGGGGGCAGTTCTTC; CDR3aa: CSVGGTGGRGQFF
d_gene: TRBD1; v_gene: TRBV28; j_gene: TRBJ2-5; abundance: -; CDR3nt: TGTGCCAGCAGTTTGCACTACCGACAGGGATCGTACCAAGAGACCCAGTACTTC; CDR3aa: CASSLHYRQGSYQETQYF
d_gene: TRBD1; v_gene: TRBV27; j_gene: TRBJ2-3; abundance: few; CDR3nt: TGTGCCAGCAGTCCCAAGGCCGGGACAGCAGATACGCAGTATTTT; CDR3aa: CASSPKAGTADTQYF
d_gene: -; v_gene: TRBV7-9; j_gene: TRBJ2-1; abundance: -; CDR3nt: TGTGTCAGCAGCCTGAGTGGTCCCGCCTTCCCGTTCTTC; CDR3aa: CVSSLSGPAFPFF
d_gene: -; v_gene: TRBV20-1; j_gene: TRBJ2-5; abundance: -; CDR3nt: TGCAGTGCTAGTGGGCAGGTCGGGGAGACCCAGTACTTC; CDR3aa: CSASGQVGETQYF
d_gene: TRBD2; v_gene: TRBV20-1; j_gene: TRBJ2-7; abundance: -; CDR3nt: TGCAGTGCCACGACTAGCGTTAACTCCTACGAGCAGTACTTC; CDR3aa: CSATTSVNSYEQYF
d_gene: TRBD2; v_gene: TRBV6-6; j_gene: TRBJ2-3; abundance: -; CDR3nt: TGTGCCAGCAGTTCCTCACTAGCGGGGGGGCAAGATACGCAGTATTTT; CDR3aa: CASSSSLAGGQDTQYF
d_gene: TRBD2; v_gene: TRBV2; j_gene: TRBJ2-1; abundance: -; CDR3nt: TGTGCCAGCGCGCGAGGAGGGACTAGCGGGAAGGAGGGCTACAATGAGCAGTTCTTC; CDR3aa: CASARGGTSGKEGYNEQFF
d_gene: -; v_gene: TRBV20-1; j_gene: TRBJ2-7; abundance: -; CDR3nt: TGCAGTACTAGAGCTTCCCGGGTCTCACATGGCCCCTACGAGCAGTACTTC; CDR3aa: CSTRASRVSHGPYEQYF
d_gene: TRBD1; v_gene: TRBV20-1; j_gene: TRBJ2-1; abundance: few; CDR3nt: TGCAGTGCTAGACAGACAGGGTACAATGAGCAGTTCTTC; CDR3aa: CSARQTGYNEQFF
d_gene: -; v_gene: TRBV3-1; j_gene: TRBJ1-4; abundance: -; CDR3nt: TGTGCCAGCAGCCAAGACCCGGGTGGCAGCTCTAATGAAAAACTGTTTTTT; CDR3aa: CASSQDPGGSSNEKLFF
d_gene: TRBD2; v_gene: TRBV20-1; j_gene: TRBJ2-7; abundance: -; CDR3nt: TGCAGTGCCGCCCGGCTAGCGGGGAACTACGAGCAGTACTTC; CDR3aa: CSAARLAGNYEQYF
d_gene: TRBD1; v_gene: TRBV2; j_gene: TRBJ1-5; abundance: -; CDR3nt: TGTGCCAGAACCCCCTTTGGGACAGGGGATCAGCCCCAGCATTTT; CDR3aa: CARTPFGTGDQPQHF
d_gene: -; v_gene: TRBV9; j_gene: TRBJ2-1; abundance: -; CDR3nt: TGTGCCAGCAGCGTAGACTCCAATGAGCAGTTCTTC; CDR3aa: CASSVDSNEQFF
d_gene: -; v_gene: TRBV5-1; j_gene: TRBJ2-5; abundance: few; CDR3nt: TGCGCCAGCAGCTTGGTTCTACCCCAAGAGACCCAGTACTTC; CDR3aa: CASSLVLPQETQYF
d_gene: TRBD1; v_gene: TRBV20-1; j_gene: TRBJ2-7; abundance: -; CDR3nt: TGCAGTGCTAGAGATCTGGACAGGGACTACGAGCAGTACTTC; CDR3aa: CSARDLDRDYEQYF
d_gene: -; v_gene: TRBV4-2; j_gene: TRBJ2-1; abundance: -; CDR3nt: TGTGCCAGCAGCCATGATGTAGGGGTTTCTGAGTACAAAGAGCAGTTCTTC; CDR3aa: CASSHDVGVSEYKEQFF
d_gene: TRBD1; v_gene: TRBV29-1; j_gene: TRBJ2-1; abundance: -; CDR3nt: TGCAGCGTTGGGGGACAGGGGCTCAACCACCTAGAGACCCAGTTCTTC; CDR3aa: CSVGGQGLNHLETQFF
d_gene: -; v_gene: TRBV3-1; j_gene: TRBJ1-2; abundance: -; CDR3nt: TGTGCCGCCGGCGGGGGCCCTAACTATGGCTACACCTTC; CDR3aa: CAAGGGPNYGYTF
d_gene: TRBD1; v_gene: TRBV20-1; j_gene: TRBJ1-2; abundance: few; CDR3nt: TGCAGTGCTAGAGGCTTGGCAGGGGGCGACCGCTATGGCTACACCTTC; CDR3aa: CSARGLAGGDRYGYTF